These T cell receptor beta chains were read from a single sample in a study of T cells in localized non-small cell lung cancer. Assay used: immunoSEQ multiplex PCR; TCRdb lists only in-frame clones, some missing. The sample shows more than 45,000 clones, approximately 77% of them seen only once. The source was peripheral blood, collected before any cancer treatment. The source is a man between 40 and 70 years old with stage I squamous cell lung carcinoma. CDR3s include the opening cysteine and the closing phenylalanine or tryptophan. A D gene is named only where the DNA matches it firmly. The size field is filled for only some rows; it gives once, few, many or a size class.

D,V,size,J,CDR3,DNA
-,TRBV4-1,-,TRBJ2-1,CASSQGNGAYNEQFF,TGCGCCAGCAGCCAAGGTAACGGAGCCTACAATGAGCAGTTCTTC
-,TRBV13,-,TRBJ2-3,CASNDLERAQADTQYF,TGTGCCAGCAACGACTTGGAGAGGGCACAAGCGGATACGCAGTATTTT
TRBD1,TRBV4-2,-,TRBJ1-6,CASSRQGTYNSPLHF,TGTGCCAGCAGCCGACAGGGCACCTATAATTCACCCCTCCACTTT
TRBD1,TRBV5-6,-,TRBJ1-6,CASSSTGGDSPLHF,TGTGCCAGCAGCTCTACAGGGGGGGATTCACCCCTCCACTTT
TRBD2,TRBV6-5,-,TRBJ2-7,CASEGPETSGRLYF,TGTGCCAGCGAGGGGCCAGAGACTAGCGGGAGGCTGTACTTC
-,TRBV9,-,TRBJ1-4,CASSVGYGANEKLFF,TGTGCCAGCAGCGTAGGGTATGGAGCTAATGAAAAACTGTTTTTT
-,TRBV5-6,-,TRBJ2-5,CASSPRITRYQETQYF,TGTGCCAGCAGCCCCCGAATCACCCGGTACCAAGAGACCCAGTACTTC
-,TRBV2,-,TRBJ1-2,CASSEDLYGYTF,TGTGCCAGCAGTGAAGACCTTTATGGCTACACCTTC
-,TRBV4-1,once,TRBJ1-1,CASSQGPMNTEAFF,TGCGCCAGCAGCCAGGGACCAATGAACACTGAAGCTTTCTTT
-,TRBV6-5,-,TRBJ2-6,CASSGASGANVLTF,TGTGCCAGCAGTGGAGCCTCTGGGGCCAACGTCCTGACTTTC
-,TRBV30,-,TRBJ2-7,CAWSRGTVVYEQYF,TGTGCCTGGAGTCGCGGGACAGTGGTGTACGAGCAGTACTTC
-,TRBV7-2,-,TRBJ1-2,CASSPGGDPYGYTF,TGTGCCAGCAGCCCTGGGGGGGACCCCTATGGCTACACCTTC
-,TRBV30,few,TRBJ1-1,CAWSVSSRTEAFF,TGTGCCTGGAGTGTCTCAAGTCGCACTGAAGCTTTCTTT
-,TRBV5-1,-,TRBJ1-1,CASSLTGGSNTEAFF,TGCGCCAGCAGCTTAACAGGCGGTTCGAACACTGAAGCTTTCTTT
-,TRBV2,-,TRBJ1-5,CASSVGQPQHF,TGTGCCAGCAGTGTTGGTCAGCCCCAGCATTTT
-,TRBV5-6,-,TRBJ1-5,CASSKRRSNQPQHF,TGTGCCAGCAGTAAACGGCGGAGCAATCAGCCCCAGCATTTT
TRBD1,TRBV11-2,-,TRBJ2-7,CASSLGGQITYEQYF,TGTGCCAGCAGCTTAGGGGGACAGATTACCTACGAGCAGTACTTC
-,TRBV28,-,TRBJ2-7,CASSLGGLEQYF,TGTGCCAGCAGTTTGGGGGGTTTGGAGCAGTACTTC
-,TRBV5-1,-,TRBJ2-6,CASSLGDSLSGANVLTF,TGCGCCAGCAGCTTGGGAGACAGTCTATCTGGGGCCAACGTCCTGACTTTC
TRBD1,TRBV25-1,-,TRBJ2-7,CASSAGGEQYF,TGTGCCAGCAGTGCAGGGGGCGAGCAGTACTTC
-,TRBV6-5,-,TRBJ1-2,CASTAGSGGYTF,TGTGCCAGCACCGCAGGGTCGGGAGGCTACACCTTC
-,TRBV27,-,TRBJ1-1,CASRTLNTEAFF,TGTGCCAGCAGAACATTGAACACTGAAGCTTTCTTT
-,TRBV23-1,-,TRBJ1-5,CASSQVTGQPQHF,TGCGCCAGCAGTCAAGTCACGGGGCAGCCCCAGCATTTT
-,TRBV30,few,TRBJ1-2,CAWTPWAGERDTF,TGTGCCTGGACCCCTTGGGCAGGGGAAAGGGACACCTTC
-,TRBV5-1,-,TRBJ1-1,CASRQAGEAFF,TGCGCCAGCAGACAGGCAGGGGAAGCTTTCTTT
-,TRBV9,-,TRBJ1-3,CASRDGLSGNTIYF,TGTGCCAGCAGAGACGGTCTTTCTGGAAACACCATATATTTT
TRBD1,TRBV28,-,TRBJ1-4,CASSLPQGDEKLFF,TGTGCCAGCAGTTTACCCCAGGGGGATGAAAAACTGTTTTTT
-,TRBV6-5,few,TRBJ1-3,CASTGSGNTIYF,TGTGCCAGCACGGGTTCTGGAAACACCATATATTTT
-,TRBV6-1,-,TRBJ1-2,CASRTTFGYTF,TGTGCCAGCAGAACAACCTTCGGCTACACCTTC
TRBD1,TRBV27,-,TRBJ2-7,CASSTDRDAYEQYF,TGTGCCAGCAGCACCGACAGGGACGCCTACGAGCAGTACTTC
-,TRBV6-1,once,TRBJ1-6,CASSEFRGRDSPLHF,TGTGCCAGCAGTGAATTTAGGGGCAGGGATTCACCCCTCCACTTT
-,TRBV19,-,TRBJ1-5,CATANRGRAQHF,TGTGCCACCGCCAACAGAGGGAGGGCCCAGCATTTT
-,TRBV10-3,-,TRBJ2-1,CAIKQGLDSYNEQFF,TGTGCCATTAAGCAGGGGCTTGACTCCTACAATGAGCAGTTCTTC
-,TRBV19,few,TRBJ2-1,CASSTRSNNEQFF,TGTGCCAGTAGCACCCGGTCCAACAATGAGCAGTTCTTC
-,TRBV11-3,-,TRBJ2-1,CASSDTGTSYNEQFF,TGTGCCAGCAGCGACACAGGGACCTCCTACAATGAGCAGTTCTTC
-,TRBV5-6,-,TRBJ2-3,CASSLMQGSTDTQYF,TGTGCCAGCAGCTTGATGCAGGGCAGCACAGATACGCAGTATTTT
TRBD2,TRBV27,-,TRBJ2-1,CASSPLAGGHNEQFF,TGTGCCAGCAGTCCACTAGCGGGGGGCCACAATGAGCAGTTCTTC
TRBD1,TRBV19,few,TRBJ2-5,CASSPTGMETQYF,TGTGCCAGTAGCCCGACAGGGATGGAGACCCAGTACTTC
-,TRBV10-3,few,TRBJ1-2,CAISERENYGYTF,TGTGCCATCAGTGAGCGGGAAAACTATGGCTACACCTTC
-,TRBV6-6,-,TRBJ2-7,CASSYPGRSYEQYF,TGTGCCAGCAGTTACCCGGGACGCTCCTACGAGCAGTACTTC
-,TRBV14,-,TRBJ1-2,CASSPRANYGYTF,TGTGCCAGCAGCCCCAGAGCTAACTATGGCTACACCTTC
-,TRBV2,-,TRBJ1-6,CASSEQGSNSPLHF,TGTGCCAGCAGTGAGCAAGGTTCTAATTCACCCCTCCACTTT
-,TRBV18,-,TRBJ2-2,CASSPVGAGELFF,TGTGCCAGCTCACCGGTCGGGGCCGGGGAGCTGTTTTTT
-,TRBV6-6,-,TRBJ2-5,CASSYGSALQETQYF,TGTGCCAGCAGTTACGGCTCTGCCTTGCAAGAGACCCAGTACTTC
-,TRBV28,-,TRBJ1-6,CASRTGGGNNSPLHF,TGTGCCAGCAGGACAGGAGGGGGTAATAATTCACCCCTCCACTTT
-,TRBV5-1,-,TRBJ2-5,CASSFRARGTQYF,TGCGCCAGCAGCTTCAGGGCGAGGGGGACCCAGTACTTC
-,TRBV6-6,-,TRBJ1-2,CASSPGGNYGYTF,TGTGCCAGCAGCCCCGGGGGCAACTATGGCTACACCTTC
-,TRBV6-5,-,TRBJ1-1,CATNLGFRNTEAFF,TGTGCCACTAACCTCGGGTTCCGGAACACTGAAGCTTTCTTT
-,TRBV7-2,-,TRBJ2-1,CASSFPLSTSNEQFF,TGTGCCAGCAGCTTCCCGCTGTCAACTAGTAATGAGCAGTTCTTC
-,TRBV6-1,-,TRBJ2-3,CASSGPGGTGPTDTQYF,TGTGCCAGCAGTGGGCCGGGAGGGACAGGGCCCACAGATACGCAGTATTTT
TRBD2,TRBV7-2,-,TRBJ2-1,CASSLKTSGITYNEQFF,TGTGCCAGCAGCTTAAAGACTAGCGGGATAACCTACAATGAGCAGTTCTTC
TRBD1,TRBV7-2,-,TRBJ2-1,CASSTRTGEQGEQFF,TGTGCCAGCAGCACTCGGACAGGGGAGCAGGGTGAGCAGTTCTTC
TRBD1,TRBV28,-,TRBJ1-6,CASSLPRTGNSPLHF,TGTGCCAGCAGTTTACCCCGGACAGGCAATTCACCCCTCCACTTT
TRBD1,TRBV7-3,-,TRBJ1-6,CASSYQGAGSPLHF,TGTGCCAGCAGCTACCAGGGGGCCGGCTCACCCCTCCACTTT
-,TRBV10-3,-,TRBJ1-1,CAISGRGSPNTEAFF,TGTGCCATCAGTGGTCGTGGGAGTCCCAACACTGAAGCTTTCTTT
-,TRBV4-3,-,TRBJ1-1,CASSQERTWQGNEAFF,TGCGCCAGCAGCCAAGAAAGGACATGGCAGGGCAATGAAGCTTTCTTT
-,TRBV2,once,TRBJ2-7,CASKDSYEQYF,TGTGCCAGCAAGGACAGTTACGAGCAGTACTTC
-,TRBV18,-,TRBJ2-3,CASSPDWRTDTQYF,TGTGCCAGCTCACCGGACTGGCGCACAGATACGCAGTATTTT
-,TRBV27,few,TRBJ1-5,CASSGNNQPQHF,TGTGCCAGCAGTGGTAACAATCAGCCCCAGCATTTT